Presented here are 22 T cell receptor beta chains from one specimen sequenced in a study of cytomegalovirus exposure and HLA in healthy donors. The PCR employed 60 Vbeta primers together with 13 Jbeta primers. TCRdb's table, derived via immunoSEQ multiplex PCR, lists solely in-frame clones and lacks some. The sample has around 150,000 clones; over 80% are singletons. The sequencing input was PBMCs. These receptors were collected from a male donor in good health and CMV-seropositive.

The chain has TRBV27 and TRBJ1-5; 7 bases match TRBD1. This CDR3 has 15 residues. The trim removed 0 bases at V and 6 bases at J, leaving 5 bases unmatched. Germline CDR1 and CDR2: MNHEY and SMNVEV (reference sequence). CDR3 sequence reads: CASSLSVQGVQPQHF. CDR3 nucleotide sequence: TGTGCCAGCAGTTTATCGGTCCAGGGGGTTCAGCCCCAGCATTTT.

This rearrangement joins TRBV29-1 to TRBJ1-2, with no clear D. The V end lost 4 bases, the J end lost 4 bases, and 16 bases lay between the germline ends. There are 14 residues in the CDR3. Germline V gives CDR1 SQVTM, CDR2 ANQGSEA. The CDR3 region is CSVGVPLVAYGYTF. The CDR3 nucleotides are TGCAGCGTTGGGGTCCCACTAGTGGCCTATGGCTACACCTTC.

CDR3 sequence (DNA): TGTGCCAGCACGCGGACTAGCGGGGGCCTCAGCACAGATACGCAGTATTTT. It translates to CASTRTSGGLSTDTQYF. The chain recombines TRBV27 with TRBJ2-3; TRBD2 matches at 13 bases. This CDR3 contains 17 residues. The ends lost 7 bases at V and 0 bases at J; junction bases unmatched: 7. Germline lookup yields CDR1 MNHEY and CDR2 SMNVEV (reference sequence).

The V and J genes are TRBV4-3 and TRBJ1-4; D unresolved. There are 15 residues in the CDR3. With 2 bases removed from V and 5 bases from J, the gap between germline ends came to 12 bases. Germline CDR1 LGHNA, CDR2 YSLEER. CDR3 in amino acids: CASSQYIRENEKLFF. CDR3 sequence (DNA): TGCGCCAGCAGCCAATACATACGGGAGAATGAAAAACTGTTTTTT.

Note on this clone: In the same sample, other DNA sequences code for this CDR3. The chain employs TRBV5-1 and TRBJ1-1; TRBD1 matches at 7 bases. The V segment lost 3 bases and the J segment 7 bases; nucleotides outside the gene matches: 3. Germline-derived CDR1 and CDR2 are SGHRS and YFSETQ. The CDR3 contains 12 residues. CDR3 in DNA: TGCGCCAGCAGCTCCCAGGGGGATGAAGCTTTCTTT. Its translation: CASSSQGDEAFF.

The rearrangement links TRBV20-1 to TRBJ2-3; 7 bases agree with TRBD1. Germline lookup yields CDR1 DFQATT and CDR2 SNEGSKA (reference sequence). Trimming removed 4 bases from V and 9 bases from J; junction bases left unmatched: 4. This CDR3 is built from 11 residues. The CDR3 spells CSATDRATQYF. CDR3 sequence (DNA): TGCAGTGCTACCGACAGGGCGACGCAGTATTTT.

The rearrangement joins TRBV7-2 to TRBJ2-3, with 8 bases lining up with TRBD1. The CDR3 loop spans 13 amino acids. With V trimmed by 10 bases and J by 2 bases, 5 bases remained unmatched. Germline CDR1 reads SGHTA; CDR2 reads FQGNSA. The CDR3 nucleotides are TGTGCCACCTGGACAGGGTACACAGATACGCAGTATTTT. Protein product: CATWTGYTDTQYF.

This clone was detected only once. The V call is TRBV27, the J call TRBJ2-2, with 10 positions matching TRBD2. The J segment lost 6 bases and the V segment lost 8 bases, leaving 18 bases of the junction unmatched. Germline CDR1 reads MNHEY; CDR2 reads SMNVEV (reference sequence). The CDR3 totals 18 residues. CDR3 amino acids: CASLSKRWASGRAGELFF. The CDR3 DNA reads TGTGCCAGCCTCTCTAAAAGATGGGCTAGCGGGAGAGCCGGGGAGCTGTTTTTT.

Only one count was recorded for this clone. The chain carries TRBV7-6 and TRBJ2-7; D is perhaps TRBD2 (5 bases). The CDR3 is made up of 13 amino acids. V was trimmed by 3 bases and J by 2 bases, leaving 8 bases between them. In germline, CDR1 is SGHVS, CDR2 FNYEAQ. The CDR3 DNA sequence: TGTGCCAGCAGCTTCAAGGGAGCCTACGAGCAGTACTTC. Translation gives CASSFKGAYEQYF. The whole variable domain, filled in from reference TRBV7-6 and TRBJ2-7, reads GAGVSQSPRYKVTKRGQDVALRCDPISGHVSLYWYRQALGQGPEFLTYFNYEAQQDKSGLPNDRFSAERPEGSISTLTIQRTEQRDSAMYRCASSFKGAYEQYFGPGTRLTVT.

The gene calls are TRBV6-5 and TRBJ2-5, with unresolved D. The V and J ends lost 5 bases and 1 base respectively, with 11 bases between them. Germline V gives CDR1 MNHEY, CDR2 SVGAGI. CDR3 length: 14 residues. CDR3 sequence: CASSPNTRQETQYF. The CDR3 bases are TGTGCCAGCAGTCCCAACACCCGCCAAGAGACCCAGTACTTC.

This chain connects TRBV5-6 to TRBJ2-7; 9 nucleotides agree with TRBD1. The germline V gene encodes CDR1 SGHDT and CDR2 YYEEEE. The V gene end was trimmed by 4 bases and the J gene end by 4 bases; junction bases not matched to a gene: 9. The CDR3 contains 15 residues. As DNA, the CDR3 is TGTGCCAGCAGCGGGACGGAACAGGGGGCTTACGAGCAGTACTTC. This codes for CASSGTEQGAYEQYF.

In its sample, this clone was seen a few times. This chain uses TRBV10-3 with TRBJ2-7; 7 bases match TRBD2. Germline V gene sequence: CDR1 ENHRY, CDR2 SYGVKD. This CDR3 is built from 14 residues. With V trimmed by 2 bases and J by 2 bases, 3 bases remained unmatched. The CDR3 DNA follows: TGTGCCATCAGTGAGCGGGGGGTGACCTACGAGCAGTACTTC. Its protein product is CAISERGVTYEQYF.

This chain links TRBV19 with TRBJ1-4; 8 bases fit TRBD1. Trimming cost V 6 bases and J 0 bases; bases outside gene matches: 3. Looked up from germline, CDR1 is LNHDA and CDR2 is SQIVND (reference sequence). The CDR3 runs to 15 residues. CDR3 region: CASRGTGATNEKLFF. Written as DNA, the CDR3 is TGTGCCAGTAGGGGGACAGGCGCAACTAATGAAAAACTGTTTTTT.

The CDR3, as DNA: TGTGCCAGTAGTCCCCCGGAGAGGGGGCCGGACGGGGAGCTGTTTTTT. It is translated as CASSPPERGPDGELFF. This chain links TRBV19 with TRBJ2-2, with 7 bases aligning to TRBD1. There are 16 residues in the CDR3. Unmatched junction bases numbered 13, after V lost 5 bases and J lost 7 bases. The germline V gene encodes CDR1 LNHDA and CDR2 SQIVND (reference sequence).

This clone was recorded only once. The CDR3: CASSLSGLESYEQYF. Here the CDR3 DNA reads TGTGCCAGCAGCCTTAGCGGTTTAGAGTCCTACGAGCAGTACTTC. This chain links TRBV7-9 with TRBJ2-7, with D perhaps matching TRBD2 (6 bases). CDR1 SEHNR and CDR2 FQNEAQ come from the germline V gene (reference sequence). Trimming took off 5 bases at V and 1 base at J, with 15 bases between the two ends. This CDR3 is built from 15 residues.

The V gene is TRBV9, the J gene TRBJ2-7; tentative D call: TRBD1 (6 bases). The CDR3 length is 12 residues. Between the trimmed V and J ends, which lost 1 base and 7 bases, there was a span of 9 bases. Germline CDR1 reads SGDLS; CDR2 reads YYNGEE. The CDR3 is CASSVNQGEQYF. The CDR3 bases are TGTGCCAGCAGCGTAAATCAGGGGGAGCAGTACTTC.

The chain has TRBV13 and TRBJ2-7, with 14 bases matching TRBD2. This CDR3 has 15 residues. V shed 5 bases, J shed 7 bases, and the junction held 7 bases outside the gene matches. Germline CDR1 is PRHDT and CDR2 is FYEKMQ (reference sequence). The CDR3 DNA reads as TGTGCCAGCAGCCGCCCGGGACTAGCGGGAGAGGAGCAGTACTTC. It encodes CASSRPGLAGEEQYF.

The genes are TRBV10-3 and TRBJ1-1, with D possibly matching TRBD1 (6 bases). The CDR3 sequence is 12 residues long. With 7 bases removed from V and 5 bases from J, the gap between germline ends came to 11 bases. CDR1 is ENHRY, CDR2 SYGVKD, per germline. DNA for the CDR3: TGTGCCATCACAGGGGTTGGAACTGAAGCTTTCTTT. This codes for CAITGVGTEAFF.

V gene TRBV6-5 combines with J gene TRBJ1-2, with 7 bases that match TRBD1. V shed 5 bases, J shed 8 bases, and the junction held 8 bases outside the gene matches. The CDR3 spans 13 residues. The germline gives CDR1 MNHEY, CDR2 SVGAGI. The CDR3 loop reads CASSQDRARGYTF. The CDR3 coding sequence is TGTGCCAGCAGTCAAGACAGGGCCCGCGGCTACACCTTC.

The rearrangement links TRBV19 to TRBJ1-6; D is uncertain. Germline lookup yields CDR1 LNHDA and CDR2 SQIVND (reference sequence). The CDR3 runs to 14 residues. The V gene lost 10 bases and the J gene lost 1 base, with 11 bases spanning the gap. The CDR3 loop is CATGLGSYNSPLHF. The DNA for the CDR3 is TGTGCCACGGGATTGGGTTCCTATAATTCACCCCTCCACTTT. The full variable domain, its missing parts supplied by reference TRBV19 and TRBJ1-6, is DGGITQSPKYLFRKEGQNVTLSCEQNLNHDAMYWYRQDPGQGLRLIYYSQIVNDFQKGDIAEGYSVSREKKESFPLTVTSAQKNPTAFYLCATGLGSYNSPLHFGNGTRLTVT.

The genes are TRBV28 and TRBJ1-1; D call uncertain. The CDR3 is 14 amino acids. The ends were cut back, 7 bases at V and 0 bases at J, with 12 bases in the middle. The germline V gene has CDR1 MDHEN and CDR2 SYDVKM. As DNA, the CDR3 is TGTGCCAGCATCGCTAGCCTTGTGAACACTGAAGCTTTCTTT. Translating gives CASIASLVNTEAFF.

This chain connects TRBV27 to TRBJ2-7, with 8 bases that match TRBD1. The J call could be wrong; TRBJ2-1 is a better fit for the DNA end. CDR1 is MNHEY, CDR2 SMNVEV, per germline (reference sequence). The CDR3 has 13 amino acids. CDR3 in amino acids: CASATGGFYEQFF. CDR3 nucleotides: TGTGCCAGCGCCACAGGGGGATTCTACGAGCAGTTCTTC.